These 9 T cell receptor beta chains share one sample of origin, sequenced in a study of blood T cell repertoires in COVID-19. Clones were sequenced by immunoSEQ multiplex PCR, and TCRdb holds only the in-frame ones, with some missing. The repertoire holds about 250,000 clones, about 83% seen once, with less than 2% in the top ten. The specimen was peripheral blood. Receptors were obtained from a woman between 35 and 50 years old who had recovered from COVID-19.

The V call is TRBV11-2, the J call TRBJ2-2; D might be TRBD2 (6 bases). The germline gives CDR1 SGHAT, CDR2 FQNNGV. Trimming took off 2 bases at V and 4 bases at J, with 14 bases between the two ends. There are 16 residues in the CDR3. The CDR3 loop reads CASSLPTSIITGELFF. CDR3 nucleotide sequence: TGTGCCAGCAGCTTACCGACTAGTATCATCACCGGGGAGCTGTTTTTT.

The chain carries TRBV3-1 (or the pseudogene TRBV3-2) and TRBJ1-2; D is unclear. V gave up 0 bases and J gave up 11 bases, with 7 bases separating them. The CDR3 is 11 residues long. CDR1 and CDR2 from the germline V gene are LGHDT and YNNKEL (reference sequence). CDR3 sequence (DNA): TGTGCCAGCAGCCAAGAGACTTCGTACACCTTC. It is translated as CASSQETSYTF.

This sequence joins TRBV5-1 and TRBJ2-5; possibly TRBD1 for D (5 bases). V gave up 3 bases and J gave up 5 bases, with 11 bases separating them. The germline V gene encodes CDR1 SGHRS and CDR2 YFSETQ. The CDR3 totals 13 residues. CDR3 sequence: CASSSQGSETQYF. CDR3 DNA: TGCGCCAGCAGCTCCCAGGGTAGCGAGACCCAGTACTTC.

The genes are TRBV2 and TRBJ1-2; D unresolved. Germline lookup yields CDR1 SNHLY and CDR2 FYNNEI. V lost 3 bases, J lost 5 bases, and 16 bases lay in between. This CDR3 is built from 15 residues. CDR3 sequence: CASSDVQAEFYGYTF. CDR3 sequence (DNA): TGTGCCAGCAGTGATGTCCAGGCCGAGTTTTATGGCTACACCTTC.

This chain links TRBV2 with TRBJ1-5; tentative D call: TRBD1 (6 bases). This CDR3 spans 14 amino acids. Deletions cut 8 bases from V and 6 bases from J, with 17 bases between. From germline, CDR1 is SNHLY and CDR2 FYNNEI. The CDR3 protein is CASSRVGASQPQHF. The CDR3 DNA sequence: TGTGCCAGCTCGAGGGTGGGGGCGAGTCAGCCCCAGCATTTT.

J is TRBJ2-7 and V is TRBV5-4, with unresolved D. This CDR3 has 14 amino acids. Germline-derived CDR1 and CDR2 are SGHNT and YYREEE (reference sequence). Trimming cost V 1 base and J 3 bases, with 11 bases left between them. The CDR3 spells CASSLLDTSYEQYF. Here the CDR3 DNA reads TGTGCCAGCAGCTTGTTAGACACCAGCTACGAGCAGTACTTC.

This rearrangement joins TRBV9 to TRBJ1-6; D gene uncertain. This CDR3 has 14 amino acids. The V end lost 4 bases, the J end lost 6 bases, and 11 bases lay between the germline ends. Germline loops: CDR1 SGDLS, CDR2 YYNGEE. The CDR3 is CASSPLAINSPLHF. The DNA for the CDR3 is TGTGCCAGCAGCCCGCTGGCAATTAATTCACCCCTCCACTTT.

This CDR3 reads CASSQGVNSPLHF. CDR3 bases: TGTGCCAGCTCCCAAGGGGTAAATTCACCCCTCCACTTT. The V gene is TRBV5-6, the J gene TRBJ1-6; a weak D match, TRBD1 (5 bases). The CDR3 is 13 residues long. The V end was cut by 7 bases, the J end by 7 bases, with 12 bases between. The germline V gene encodes CDR1 SGHDT and CDR2 YYEEEE.

CDR3: CATSRRGVGEKLFF. The CDR3 region has the DNA TGTGCCACCAGCAGACGAGGAGTTGGGGAAAAACTGTTTTTT. This chain uses TRBV15 with TRBJ1-4; D ambiguous. Germline V gene data show CDR1 as LNHNV and CDR2 as YYDKDF (reference sequence). CDR3 length equals 14 residues. The ends were cut back, 2 bases at V and 8 bases at J, with 12 bases in the middle.